Listed here are 25 T cell receptor beta chains from one sample, sequenced in a study of blood T cell repertoires in COVID-19. Produced via immunoSEQ multiplex PCR; TCRdb's table is partial and in-frame only. The sample lists 65,000 to 75,000 clones; about 88% were seen once. Sequenced sample: peripheral blood. The receptors stem from a woman aged 45-65 years with active COVID-19.

The chain joins TRBV7-3 to TRBJ2-5; 14 nucleotides line up with TRBD2. V was pared by 5 bases and J by 5 bases, with 4 bases of the junction left unmatched. The CDR3 contains 15 residues. CDR1 is SGHTA and CDR2 is FQGTGA in the germline V gene. The CDR3 DNA is TGTGCCAGCAGCCCGGGACTAGCGGGGGTGGAGACCCAGTACTTC. It encodes CASSPGLAGVETQYF.

The CDR3 is CASSLVNTGVRAEAFF. The DNA of the CDR3 is TGTGCCAGCAGTTTAGTAAATACAGGGGTGCGGGCTGAAGCTTTCTTT. This rearrangement joins TRBV28 to TRBJ1-1, with TRBD1 identical over 7 bases. The length of the CDR3 is 16 residues. In germline, CDR1 is MDHEN, CDR2 SYDVKM. V lost 2 bases, J lost 6 bases, and 12 bases stayed unmatched.

The rearrangement links TRBV20-1 to TRBJ1-2; D is perhaps TRBD1 (6 bases). Germline lookup yields CDR1 DFQATT and CDR2 SNEGSKA (reference sequence). The germline V and J ends were trimmed by 3 bases and 7 bases, with 21 bases remaining between them. The CDR3 is made up of 15 amino acids. CDR3 amino acids: CSASPPWASDSGYTF. CDR3 nucleotide sequence: TGCAGTGCTAGTCCCCCCTGGGCGTCGGACAGTGGCTACACCTTC.

This chain joins TRBV14 and TRBJ2-7, with D possibly TRBD2 on 6 matching bases. V was cut by 1 base and J by 1 base, with 11 bases left in between. Germline V gene lookup returns CDR1 SGHDN and CDR2 FVKESK. This CDR3 is 15 amino acids long. As DNA, the CDR3 is TGTGCCAGCAGCCAAGTCCGCGGGAAGTCCTACGAGCAGTACTTC. This codes for CASSQVRGKSYEQYF.

This clone was seen only once. The chain couples TRBV25-1 to TRBJ2-5; 11 nucleotides agree with TRBD1. This CDR3 spans 16 amino acids. Germline V gene data show CDR1 as MGHDK and CDR2 as SYGVNS. The ends lost 1 base at V and 4 bases at J; junction bases unmatched: 5. In DNA form, the CDR3 reads TGTGCCAGCAGTGAATGGGGGACAGGGGGATCAGAGACCCAGTACTTC. Protein product: CASSEWGTGGSETQYF.

V and J are TRBV7-8 and TRBJ2-5; D unresolved. V gave up 1 base and J gave up 0 bases, with 9 bases separating them. This CDR3 comprises 15 residues. Germline assignment: CDR1 SGHVS and CDR2 FQNEAQ. CDR3 in amino acids: CASSLGAFYQETQYF. CDR3 sequence (DNA): TGTGCCAGCAGCTTAGGAGCCTTTTACCAAGAGACCCAGTACTTC.

In its sample, this clone was seen a few times. This chain uses TRBV29-1 with TRBJ2-7; the match to TRBD1 covers 7 bases. The CDR3 covers 13 residues. With 5 bases clipped from V and 5 bases from J, the junction kept 9 bases outside the gene matches. CDR1 and CDR2 (germline): SQVTM, ANQGSEA. The CDR3 here is CSVLPGGKDEQYF. CDR3 in DNA: TGCAGCGTTCTCCCAGGGGGTAAGGACGAGCAGTACTTC.

V is TRBV5-5 and J is TRBJ1-3, with D unresolved. CDR3 length: 12 amino acids. Germline-derived CDR1 and CDR2 are SGHKS and YYEKEE (reference sequence). V lost 9 bases and J 0 bases, leaving 7 bases between the germline ends. The CDR3 DNA follows: TGTGCCACCGCGCCCTCTGGAAACACCATATATTTT. This encodes CATAPSGNTIYF.

The genes are TRBV7-8 and TRBJ2-7; 12 bases align to TRBD2. Germline CDR1 SGHVS, CDR2 FQNEAQ. CDR3 length: 17 amino acids. The junction had 13 bases not matched to a gene; V was cut back by 5 bases and J by 5 bases. CDR3 sequence: CASSQDRTSGILHEQYF. In DNA, the CDR3 is TGTGCCAGCAGCCAAGACAGGACTAGCGGGATCTTACACGAGCAGTACTTC.

There are a few counts of this clone. V usage is TRBV5-1 and J usage is TRBJ2-7; 9 bases map to TRBD2. V lost 0 bases, J lost 6 bases, and 13 bases stayed unmatched. Germline lookup yields CDR1 SGHRS and CDR2 YFSETQ. CDR3 length: 17 amino acids. CDR3 residues: CASSLGSSGVEAFEQYF. Written as DNA, the CDR3 is TGCGCCAGCAGCTTGGGTTCTAGCGGGGTCGAAGCCTTCGAGCAGTACTTC. Full variable domain (rest looked up from reference TRBV5-1 and TRBJ2-7): KAGVTQTPRYLIKTRGQQVTLSCSPISGHRSVSWYQQTPGQGLQFLFEYFSETQRNKGNFPGRFSGRQFSNSRSEMNVSTLELGDSALYLCASSLGSSGVEAFEQYFGPGTRLTVT.

The chain uses TRBV7-3 and TRBJ1-6; 8 bases line up with TRBD1. J lost 7 bases, V lost 5 bases, and 7 bases had no gene match. This CDR3 has 15 amino acids. Germline assignment: CDR1 SGHTA and CDR2 FQGTGA. CDR3: CASSLTTGANSPLHF. CDR3 in DNA: TGTGCCAGCAGCCTCACGACAGGGGCAAATTCACCCCTCCACTTT.

In its sample, this clone was seen a few times. The rearrangement links TRBV29-1 to TRBJ2-2; tentative D call: TRBD1 (6 bases). V was cut by 6 bases and J by 5 bases, with 7 bases left in between. The CDR3 totals 11 residues. Germline CDR1 reads SQVTM; CDR2 reads ANQGSEA. CDR3 nucleotide sequence: TGCAGCGTGGACAGTACCGGGGAGCTGTTTTTT. Translating it yields CSVDSTGELFF.

CDR3 sequence reads: CASGMGYRDEPYNEQFF. CDR3 coding DNA: TGTGCCAGCGGAATGGGCTACAGGGATGAGCCGTACAATGAGCAGTTCTTC. V usage is TRBV27 and J usage is TRBJ2-1; TRBD1 might be the D (6 bases). Trimming took 8 bases from V and 4 from J, leaving 24 bases between them. Germline-derived CDR1 and CDR2 are MNHEY and SMNVEV (reference sequence). The CDR3 runs to 17 residues.

The chain couples TRBV11-2 to TRBJ1-2, with TRBD1 matching 7 bases. V shed 4 bases and J 3 bases; nucleotides not matched to a gene: 8. The CDR3 extends over 15 amino acids. Germline values: CDR1 SGHAT, CDR2 FQNNGV. CDR3 loop: CASSSIQGGYYGYTF. The CDR3 DNA reads as TGTGCCAGCAGCTCAATTCAGGGGGGTTACTATGGCTACACCTTC.

As concerns this clone: The junction departs from germline at one end; a sequencing error may be responsible. This sequence joins TRBV6-5 and TRBJ2-7, with 7 bases fitting TRBD2. The V gene's germline CDR1 is MNHEY and CDR2 SVGAGI. This CDR3 is built from 15 residues. The CDR3 reads CASRYSASGNYEQYF. In nucleotides, the CDR3 is TGTGCCAGCAGGTACTCCGCTAGCGGTAACTACGAGCAGTACTTC.

V and J are TRBV21-1 and TRBJ2-1; TRBD1, as called in the table, went unchecked against the DNA. TRBV21-1 is classified as a pseudogene. The CDR3 has 15 residues. The DNA for the CDR3 is TGTGCCAGCACTCAACAGGGTAAGTTAGGCGATGAGCAGTTCTTC. Its protein is CASTQQGKLGDEQFF.

The chain is built from TRBV28 and TRBJ2-3; TRBD2 is a possible D gene (6 bases). Germline V gene lookup returns CDR1 MDHEN and CDR2 SYDVKM. The germline V and J ends were trimmed by 3 bases and 1 base, with 14 bases remaining between them. The CDR3 covers 16 residues. CDR3 DNA sequence: TGTGCCAGCAGTTTGGGAGCGGGTGGAGGCACAGATACGCAGTATTTT. This translates into CASSLGAGGGTDTQYF.

The chain couples TRBV19 to TRBJ2-1; D perhaps matches TRBD2 (6 bases). The V end lost 4 bases, the J end lost 0 bases, and 10 bases lay between the germline ends. In germline, CDR1 is LNHDA, CDR2 SQIVND (reference sequence). The CDR3 sequence is 15 residues long. The CDR3 DNA reads TGTGCCAGTAGTACTAGCGTACGCTCCTACAATGAGCAGTTCTTC. Protein: CASSTSVRSYNEQFF.

This chain uses TRBV6-6 with TRBJ2-1, with TRBD1 matching 8 bases. Germline values: CDR1 MNHNY, CDR2 SVGAGI (reference sequence). The CDR3 contains 14 residues. The junction had 10 bases not matched to a gene; V was cut back by 6 bases and J by 9 bases. DNA for the CDR3: TGTGCCAGCAGCCAGGACAGGGTTGGGGGTGAGCAGTTCTTC. Translating gives CASSQDRVGGEQFF.

The rearrangement links TRBV5-1 to TRBJ2-5, with 9 bases aligning to TRBD1. Trimming cost V 4 bases and J 5 bases; bases outside gene matches: 18. The CDR3 runs to 18 residues. Germline V gene sequence: CDR1 SGHRS, CDR2 YFSETQ. The CDR3 is CASSPTMGTGLIFETQYF. CDR3 sequence (DNA): TGCGCCAGCAGCCCCACTATGGGGACAGGGCTAATTTTCGAGACCCAGTACTTC.

CDR3 residues: CARPGVEQYF. The CDR3 nucleotides are TGTGCCCGCCCCGGGGTCGAGCAGTACTTC. The rearrangement uses TRBV24-1 and TRBJ2-7; possibly TRBD2 for D (5 bases). V was shortened by 12 bases and J by 6 bases, with 11 bases between the two germline ends. In germline, CDR1 is KGHDR, CDR2 SFDVKD. CDR3 size: 10 residues.

CDR3: CASSLRQLTGNTIYF. DNA of the CDR3: TGTGCCAGCAGTTTACGACAGCTCACTGGAAACACCATATATTTT. The V call is TRBV28, the J call TRBJ1-3; D is perhaps TRBD1 (5 bases). The CDR3 has 15 amino acids. Germline V gene lookup returns CDR1 MDHEN and CDR2 SYDVKM. The V gene lost 2 bases and the J gene lost 2 bases, with 10 bases spanning the gap. Filled out from reference TRBV28 and TRBJ1-3, the complete variable domain reads DVKVTQSSRYLVKRTGEKVFLECVQDMDHENMFWYRQDPGLGLRLIYFSYDVKMKEKGDIPEGYSVSREKKERFSLILESASTNQTSMYLCASSLRQLTGNTIYFGEGSWLTVV.

CDR3 protein: CASSPPRSSYNEQFF. CDR3 DNA sequence: TGTGCCAGCTCACCACCCCGGAGCTCCTACAATGAGCAGTTCTTC. The chain recombines TRBV18 with TRBJ2-1; D uncertain. Germline CDR1 KGHSH, CDR2 LQKENI. This CDR3 has 15 amino acids. V was shortened by 0 bases and J by 0 bases, with 6 bases between the two germline ends.

Notes on this clone: Other nucleotide sequences from this sample produce the same CDR3. This chain connects TRBV7-2 to TRBJ2-1; 13 nucleotides match TRBD2. Germline V lookup: CDR1 SGHTA, CDR2 FQGNSA. The CDR3 spans 16 residues. After removal of 4 bases from V and 2 bases from J, the junction contained 2 bases not matched to a gene. CDR3 region: CASSSGTSGTYNEQFF. For the CDR3, the DNA is TGTGCCAGCAGCTCGGGGACTAGCGGGACCTACAATGAGCAGTTCTTC.

This chain links TRBV15 with TRBJ2-3; 14 bases are shared with TRBD2. The CDR3 length is 19 residues. The V gene's germline CDR1 is LNHNV and CDR2 YYDKDF (reference sequence). The J segment lost 3 bases and the V segment lost 2 bases, leaving 10 bases of the junction unmatched. The chain's CDR3 is CATSRSGTSGSGRTDTQYF. The CDR3 coding sequence is TGTGCCACCAGCAGATCCGGGACTAGCGGGAGTGGGAGGACAGATACGCAGTATTTT.